This T cell receptor (beta chain) is drawn from a study of cytomegalovirus exposure and HLA in healthy donors. The germline V gene encodes CDR1 SQVTM and CDR2 ANQGSEA. The CDR3 consists of 13 residues. V lost 6 bases to trimming and J lost 8 bases, with 16 bases between them. Both 60 Vbeta primers and 13 Jbeta primers went into the PCR. Measured with immunoSEQ multiplex PCR; TCRdb has only the in-frame clones, and not every one. Altogether about 120,000 clones are present, about 80% being singletons, with the ten largest covering 2.5% to 3.5%. About this clone itself: Its antigen is as yet unknown.

The study's findings and limits: TCR beta V- and J-gene trimming was later associated with a missense DCLRE1C variant.

Sequencing was done on a sample of PBMCs. The sequence came from a woman aged 40 to 49 in good health and CMV-seropositive. J is TRBJ1-4 and V is TRBV29-1, with D possibly TRBD1 on 6 matching bases. The CDR3 region is CSVRRGAQEKLFF. The CDR3 coding sequence is TGCAGCGTGAGACGGGGGGCTCAGGAAAAACTGTTTTTT.